These 24 T cell receptor beta chains were all obtained from the same sample, sequenced in a study of blood T cell repertoires in COVID-19. Some clones are missing from TCRdb's copy, which holds only in-frame ones; the method was immunoSEQ multiplex PCR. The table includes about 150,000 clones, about 88% detected once. Material for sequencing was PBMCs or T cells enriched from blood (not recorded which). Receptors were obtained from a man aged 50-59 years who had recovered from COVID-19.

V gene TRBV6-5 combines with J gene TRBJ1-6, with D maybe TRBD1 (6 bases). Trimming pared 7 bases from V and 7 bases from J, leaving 17 bases between. From germline, CDR1 is MNHEY and CDR2 SVGAGI. The CDR3 length is 15 residues. The CDR3 bases are TGTGCCAGCAAGGTTAAGGGGGAGGGAAATTCACCCCTCCACTTT. This sequence encodes CASKVKGEGNSPLHF.

The rearrangement uses TRBV7-2 and TRBJ2-1; 9 bases are a match to TRBD2. The CDR3 length is 11 residues. V trimming: 8 bases; J trimming: 13 bases; junction bases outside the gene matches: 6. Germline values: CDR1 SGHTA, CDR2 FQGNSA. This chain's CDR3 is CASDQRGDQFF. The DNA of the CDR3 is TGTGCCAGCGACCAGCGGGGGGATCAGTTCTTC.

This clone appeared a single time. The V call is TRBV6-6, the J call TRBJ1-4; D gene ambiguous. V was shortened by 0 bases and J by 8 bases, with 13 bases between the two germline ends. There are 15 residues in the CDR3. Germline V gives CDR1 MNHNY, CDR2 SVGAGI (reference sequence). The CDR3 loop is CASSYSINPTEKLFF. DNA of the CDR3: TGTGCCAGCAGTTACTCGATCAACCCGACAGAAAAACTGTTTTTT.

This chain joins TRBV11-3 and TRBJ2-3, with 11 bases lining up with TRBD2. Germline lookup yields CDR1 SGHNT and CDR2 YENEEA. V shed 1 base and J 6 bases; nucleotides not matched to a gene: 9. This CDR3 is built from 17 residues. CDR3 sequence reads: CASSLASGTSGLDTQYF. The CDR3 DNA follows: TGTGCCAGCAGCTTAGCTTCCGGGACTAGCGGACTCGATACGCAGTATTTT. Full variable domain (rest looked up from reference TRBV11-3 and TRBJ2-3): EAGVVQSPRYKIIEKKQPVAFWCNPISGHNTLYWYLQNLGQGPELLIRYENEEAVDDSQLPKDRFSAERLKGVDSTLKIQPAELGDSAVYLCASSLASGTSGLDTQYFGPGTRLTVL.

This rearrangement joins TRBV19 to TRBJ2-3, with 7 positions matching TRBD2. The J segment lost 2 bases and the V segment lost 9 bases, leaving 14 bases of the junction unmatched. The CDR3 loop spans 16 amino acids. Germline CDR1 is LNHDA and CDR2 is SQIVND (reference sequence). The CDR3 DNA reads TGTGCCAGCGGTGGGGACCCGCGGGGGACCACAGATACGCAGTATTTT. It encodes CASGGDPRGTTDTQYF. The full variable domain, rest sourced from reference TRBV19 and TRBJ2-3, is DGGITQSPKYLFRKEGQNVTLSCEQNLNHDAMYWYRQDPGQGLRLIYYSQIVNDFQKGDIAEGYSVSREKKESFPLTVTSAQKNPTAFYLCASGGDPRGTTDTQYFGPGTRLTVL.

The CDR3 here is CASSSGTGFGYEQYF. DNA of the CDR3: TGTGCCAGCTCGTCCGGGACAGGGTTCGGCTACGAGCAGTACTTC. The chain combines TRBV18 with TRBJ2-7; 9 bases are a match to TRBD1. The V gene's germline CDR1 is KGHSH and CDR2 LQKENI. This CDR3 spans 15 amino acids. Trimming removed 6 bases from V and 3 bases from J; junction bases left unmatched: 9.

This chain joins TRBV9 and TRBJ2-6; 11 bases match TRBD2. Germline V gene sequence: CDR1 SGDLS, CDR2 YYNGEE. The CDR3 has 21 amino acids. After removal of 2 bases from V and 0 bases from J, the junction contained 13 bases not matched to a gene. The CDR3 protein is CASSVNRQASGGYSGANVLTF. CDR3 nucleotides: TGTGCCAGCAGCGTGAACCGGCAGGCTAGCGGGGGGTACTCTGGGGCCAACGTCCTGACTTTC.

This chain connects TRBV19 to TRBJ2-7, with 9 nucleotides matching TRBD1. Germline V CDR1 and CDR2: LNHDA, SQIVND (reference sequence). Unmatched junction bases numbered 10, after V lost 5 bases and J lost 5 bases. The CDR3 loop spans 15 amino acids. The CDR3: CASSVNRGRVDEQYF. As DNA, the CDR3 is TGTGCCAGTAGTGTCAACAGGGGGCGCGTTGACGAGCAGTACTTC.

This rearrangement joins TRBV7-9 to TRBJ1-4; D possibly corresponds to TRBD1 (6 bases). Germline CDR1 and CDR2: SEHNR and FQNEAQ (reference sequence). The CDR3 consists of 14 residues. V was shortened by 5 bases and J by 8 bases, with 15 bases between the two germline ends. This CDR3 is CASSVTGGREKLFF. In nucleotides, the CDR3 is TGTGCCAGCAGCGTGACTGGGGGCCGGGAAAAACTGTTTTTT.

This chain uses TRBV11-1 with TRBJ2-5; 8 positions match TRBD1. CDR1 and CDR2 from the germline V gene are SGHAT and FQDESV (reference sequence). The CDR3 spans 14 residues. The V gene end was trimmed by 6 bases and the J gene end by 1 base; junction bases not matched to a gene: 4. CDR3 protein: CASSPDRAQETQYF. The CDR3 DNA reads TGTGCCAGCAGTCCGGACAGGGCCCAAGAGACCCAGTACTTC.

The chain carries TRBV4-1 and TRBJ1-5; tentative D call: TRBD1 (5 bases). Germline V gives CDR1 MGHRA, CDR2 YSYEKL. The CDR3 has 15 residues. V gave up 0 bases and J gave up 9 bases, with 15 bases separating them. The CDR3 sequence is CASSQDLGGWGPQHF. Written as DNA, the CDR3 is TGCGCCAGCAGCCAAGATTTGGGGGGTTGGGGGCCCCAGCATTTT.

This rearrangement joins TRBV18 to TRBJ1-1, with a tentative D call TRBD1 (6 bases). V dropped 3 bases and J dropped 0 bases, with 11 bases sitting between them. This CDR3 region has 15 residues. Germline-derived CDR1 and CDR2 are KGHSH and LQKENI. The CDR3 protein is CASSPWTVVNTEAFF. For the CDR3, the DNA is TGTGCCAGCTCACCGTGGACAGTGGTGAACACTGAAGCTTTCTTT.

DNA for the CDR3: TGTGCCAGCAGCTTAGTCAAACAAGAGACCCAGTACTTC. As protein: CASSLVKQETQYF. This rearrangement joins TRBV7-8 to TRBJ2-5, with unresolved D. Germline CDR1 and CDR2: SGHVS and FQNEAQ. V was trimmed by 1 base and J by 2 bases, leaving 5 bases between them. The CDR3 extends over 13 amino acids.

This clone appeared once. The sample holds other DNA sequences that translate to the same CDR3. This chain links TRBV24-1 with TRBJ2-2; 8 bases are a match to TRBD1. Germline loops: CDR1 KGHDR, CDR2 SFDVKD. The J segment lost 2 bases and the V segment lost 4 bases, leaving 5 bases of the junction unmatched. The CDR3 runs to 16 residues. CDR3 in amino acids: CATSDRTGSNTGELFF. As DNA, the CDR3 is TGTGCCACCAGTGACCGGACAGGGAGTAACACCGGGGAGCTGTTTTTT.

This chain uses TRBV11-3 with TRBJ2-1; 8 nucleotides align to TRBD1. This CDR3 has 15 residues. Trimming removed 2 bases from V and 7 bases from J; junction bases left unmatched: 7. The germline CDR1 and CDR2 sequences are SGHNT and YENEEA. CDR3 bases: TGTGCCAGCAGCTTATCGGGACAGGCTAGAAATGAGCAGTTCTTC. Translation: CASSLSGQARNEQFF.

The chain recombines TRBV14 with TRBJ1-1, with 8 positions matching TRBD1. Losses at the gene ends were 5 bases for V and 5 bases for J; bases not matched to a gene: 7. CDR3 length: 14 residues. The germline CDR1 and CDR2 sequences are SGHDN and FVKESK. The CDR3: CASSKIQGVTEAFF. For the CDR3, the DNA is TGTGCCAGCAGCAAGATACAGGGGGTGACTGAAGCTTTCTTT.

The V call is TRBV19, the J call TRBJ1-1; D ambiguous. CDR3 size: 15 residues. Germline CDR1 LNHDA, CDR2 SQIVND (reference sequence). Deletions cut 2 bases from V and 5 bases from J, with 15 bases between. The CDR3 reads CASSITQVQRTEAFF. In nucleotides, the CDR3 is TGTGCCAGTAGTATAACGCAGGTCCAGAGAACTGAAGCTTTCTTT.

The V call is TRBV5-1, the J call TRBJ1-2; tentative D call: TRBD1 (5 bases). The CDR3 sequence is 15 residues long. Germline assignment: CDR1 SGHRS and CDR2 YFSETQ. V lost 0 bases and J lost 6, with 15 bases in between. CDR3 residues: CASSLADSRYDGYTF. Here the CDR3 DNA reads TGCGCCAGCAGCTTGGCCGACAGCCGGTACGATGGCTACACCTTC.

The chain carries TRBV5-4 and TRBJ2-1; 10 positions agree with TRBD2. The germline gives CDR1 SGHNT, CDR2 YYREEE (reference sequence). The CDR3 contains 16 residues. Trimming removed 0 bases from V and 9 bases from J; junction bases left unmatched: 9. CDR3 sequence reads: CASSLASLAGAREQFF. The CDR3 DNA sequence: TGTGCCAGCAGCTTGGCCAGTCTAGCGGGGGCACGTGAGCAGTTCTTC.

At least ten counts were recorded for this clone. J is TRBJ2-2 and V is TRBV7-9; 11 nucleotides align to TRBD1. CDR3 length: 16 amino acids. CDR1 and CDR2 from the germline V gene are SEHNR and FQNEAQ (reference sequence). The junction had 8 bases not matched to a gene; V was cut back by 5 bases and J by 6 bases. In nucleotides, the CDR3 is TGTGCCAGCAGCCCCCTTAGGACAGGGGGCCCCGGGGAGCTGTTTTTT. Encoded protein: CASSPLRTGGPGELFF. Variable domain in full (rest from reference TRBV7-9 and TRBJ2-2): DTGVSQNPRHKITKRGQNVTFRCDPISEHNRLYWYRQTLGQGPEFLTYFQNEAQLEKSRLLSDRFSAERPKGSFSTLEIQRTEQGDSAMYLCASSPLRTGGPGELFFGEGSRLTVL.

This clone appeared once. The chain joins TRBV9 to TRBJ2-5; D perhaps matches TRBD2 (5 bases). The CDR3 totals 15 residues. V was shortened by 0 bases and J by 5 bases, with 14 bases between the two germline ends. Germline V gene sequence: CDR1 SGDLS, CDR2 YYNGEE. CDR3 coding DNA: TGTGCCAGCAGCGTAGCGGTCCACGGGGAGGAGACCCAGTACTTC. Translation: CASSVAVHGEETQYF.

The J gene is TRBJ1-6, the V gene TRBV13; D remains unclear. The CDR3 loop spans 15 amino acids. V lost 3 bases and J 10 bases, leaving 16 bases between the germline ends. Per germline, CDR1 PRHDT and CDR2 FYEKMQ (reference sequence). The CDR3 spells CASSFPGQAGSPLHF. Here the CDR3 DNA reads TGTGCCAGCAGCTTCCCTGGGCAGGCTGGGTCACCCCTCCACTTT. Complete variable domain (other parts from reference TRBV13 and TRBJ1-6): AAGVIQSPRHLIKEKRETATLKCYPIPRHDTVYWYQQGPGQDPQFLISFYEKMQSDKGSIPDRFSAQQFSDYHSELNMSSLELGDSALYFCASSFPGQAGSPLHFGNGTRLTVT.

About this clone: The identical CDR3 is also encoded by other nucleotide sequences in the sample. This chain uses TRBV4-1 with TRBJ1-2; D perhaps matches TRBD1 (5 bases). CDR1 is MGHRA, CDR2 YSYEKL, per germline. This CDR3 spans 15 amino acids. Trimming pared 4 bases from V and 2 bases from J, leaving 14 bases between. The CDR3 coding sequence is TGCGCCAGCAGCCCCTCGACGGGGGAGAACTATGGCTACACCTTC. As protein: CASSPSTGENYGYTF.

The chain combines TRBV12-3 or TRBV12-4 with TRBJ1-1; no clear D gene. The germline V and J ends were trimmed by 6 bases and 4 bases, with 9 bases remaining between them. This CDR3 region has 12 residues. The CDR3 protein is CASRRSSTEAFF. The CDR3, as DNA: TGTGCCAGCAGACGGTCGAGCACTGAAGCTTTCTTT.